The 10 T cell receptor beta chains below all came from one sample that was sequenced in a study of blood T cell repertoires in COVID-19. Assay used: immunoSEQ multiplex PCR; TCRdb lists only in-frame clones, some missing. In the table there are approximately 120,000 clones, around four fifths of which are singletons. The sample taken for sequencing was PBMCs or T cells enriched from blood (not recorded which). These receptors were taken from a man younger than 40 who had recovered from COVID-19.

The chain carries TRBV7-2 and TRBJ2-1, with 7 bases lining up with TRBD2. J was trimmed by 5 bases and V by 3 bases; bases with no gene match: 7. The germline CDR1 and CDR2 sequences are SGHTA and FQGNSA. This CDR3 has 15 amino acids. CDR3 protein: CASSFPGLPNNEQFF. The CDR3 DNA is TGTGCCAGCAGCTTCCCGGGACTACCTAACAATGAGCAGTTCTTC.

The chain is built from TRBV27 and TRBJ1-1, with 7 bases aligning to TRBD1. V dropped 8 bases and J dropped 0; count of bases not matched to a gene: 6. This CDR3 has 14 amino acids. In germline, CDR1 is MNHEY, CDR2 SMNVEV (reference sequence). The CDR3 protein is CASCNRGLNTEAFF. The CDR3 DNA follows: TGTGCCAGCTGCAACAGGGGTCTGAACACTGAAGCTTTCTTT.

This clone turned up a few times. CDR3 nucleotides: TGTGCCAGCAGCGCTGGGACAGGGGAACGGTCACCCCTCCACTTT. Its translation: CASSAGTGERSPLHF. This rearrangement joins TRBV7-3 to TRBJ1-6, with 10 bases identical to TRBD1. V trimming: 5 bases; J trimming: 10 bases; junction bases outside the gene matches: 8. CDR1 and CDR2 from the germline V gene are SGHTA and FQGTGA. The CDR3 runs to 15 residues. Based on the CDR3 plus reference TRBV7-3 and TRBJ1-6, the full variable domain is GAGVSQTPSNKVTEKGKYVELRCDPISGHTALYWYRQSLGQGPEFLIYFQGTGAADDSGLPNDRFFAVRPEGSVSTLKIQRTERGDSAVYLCASSAGTGERSPLHFGNGTRLTVT.

In DNA form, the CDR3 reads TGTGCCAGCAGTGAAGGGACTAGCGGATACAATGAGCAGTTCTTC. Its translation: CASSEGTSGYNEQFF. This sequence joins TRBV6-1 and TRBJ2-1, with TRBD2 matching over 10 bases. V gave up 1 base and J gave up 4 bases; unmatched junction bases: 1. The CDR3 runs to 15 residues. Germline CDR1 MNHNS, CDR2 SASEGT.

The V and J genes are TRBV3-1 (or the pseudogene TRBV3-2) and TRBJ2-5, with a possible D match to TRBD1 (6 bases). Looked up from germline, CDR1 is LGHDT and CDR2 is YNNKEL (reference sequence). V lost 5 bases, J lost 5 bases, and 30 bases lay in between. CDR3 length: 19 residues. This CDR3 reads CASSNNPWDRTEIGETQYF. The DNA of the CDR3 is TGTGCCAGCAGCAATAACCCGTGGGACCGGACAGAGATTGGGGAGACCCAGTACTTC.

The chain has TRBV2 and TRBJ2-1; tentative D call: TRBD2 (6 bases). Trimming stripped 6 bases from V and 6 bases from J, with 12 bases between. CDR1 is SNHLY, CDR2 FYNNEI, per germline. The CDR3 runs to 13 residues. The CDR3 sequence: CASSGGVGNEQFF. DNA of the CDR3: TGTGCCAGCAGCGGCGGGGTTGGCAATGAGCAGTTCTTC.

The chain has TRBV2 and TRBJ2-2; possibly TRBD1 for D (8 bases). The CDR3 is 16 amino acids. V dropped 10 bases and J dropped 0 bases, with 18 bases sitting between them. Germline V gene lookup returns CDR1 SNHLY and CDR2 FYNNEI. This chain's CDR3 is CAISTGGGSNTGELFF. In DNA form, the CDR3 reads TGTGCCATCTCCACAGGGGGGGGCTCGAACACCGGGGAGCTGTTTTTT.

The rearrangement links TRBV15 to TRBJ1-4, with a possible D match to TRBD1 (6 bases). Germline CDR1 is LNHNV and CDR2 is YYDKDF (reference sequence). The CDR3 spans 15 residues. The ends were cut back, 0 bases at V and 7 bases at J, with 12 bases in the middle. CDR3 sequence reads: CATSRDRRGGEKLFF. CDR3 nucleotide sequence: TGTGCCACCAGCAGAGATCGTCGAGGGGGTGAAAAACTGTTTTTT.

V usage is TRBV7-9 and J usage is TRBJ1-1, with 12 bases fitting TRBD1. The junction had 4 bases not matched to a gene; V was cut back by 5 bases and J by 6 bases. Per germline, CDR1 SEHNR and CDR2 FQNEAQ (reference sequence). This CDR3 comprises 14 residues. Here the CDR3 reads CASSHRDRGPEAFF. The CDR3 DNA reads TGTGCCAGCAGCCACCGGGACAGGGGGCCTGAAGCTTTCTTT. The whole variable domain, filled in from reference TRBV7-9 and TRBJ1-1, reads DTGVSQNPRHKITKRGQNVTFRCDPISEHNRLYWYRQTLGQGPEFLTYFQNEAQLEKSRLLSDRFSAERPKGSFSTLEIQRTEQGDSAMYLCASSHRDRGPEAFFGQGTRLTVV.

This clone was seen a single time. The CDR3 spells CASSPGTGGTGELFF. The CDR3 DNA sequence: TGCGCCAGCAGCCCGGGGACAGGGGGCACCGGGGAGCTGTTTTTT. The V and J genes are TRBV5-1 and TRBJ2-2, with 11 bases fitting TRBD1. CDR1 is SGHRS and CDR2 is YFSETQ in the germline V gene. V lost 4 bases and J lost 4; bases outside the gene matches: 3. This CDR3 contains 15 residues. The complete variable domain, with remaining parts taken from reference TRBV5-1 and TRBJ2-2, reads KAGVTQTPRYLIKTRGQQVTLSCSPISGHRSVSWYQQTPGQGLQFLFEYFSETQRNKGNFPGRFSGRQFSNSRSEMNVSTLELGDSALYLCASSPGTGGTGELFFGEGSRLTVL.